This T cell receptor beta chain stems from a study of cytomegalovirus exposure and HLA in healthy donors. 60 Vbeta and 13 Jbeta primers were used in PCR. Profiled with immunoSEQ multiplex PCR; TCRdb holds only in-frame clones, not every one. The sample gives 100,000 or so clones, around 76% of which show up once; roughly 9.1% is in the top ten. This clone showed up just once. CDR1 SGHTA and CDR2 FQGTGA come from the germline V gene. The CDR3 loop spans 13 amino acids. V lost 5 bases, J lost 6 bases, and 11 bases lay in between. The source material was PBMCs. This receptor was identified in a young man in good health and CMV-seropositive. This sequence joins TRBV7-3 and TRBJ1-5; D might be TRBD1 (6 bases). This chain's CDR3 is CASSLQGGQPQHF. CDR3 nucleotides: TGTGCCAGCAGCCTACAGGGTGGTCAGCCCCAGCATTTT.